Following are 2 T cell receptor beta chains from one sample sequenced in a study of blood T cell repertoires in COVID-19. Sequencing was performed with immunoSEQ multiplex PCR; in TCRdb, only in-frame clones are kept and a portion is missing. Of about 280,000 clones listed, 90% are singletons. Sequenced sample: PBMCs or T cells enriched from blood (not recorded which). The receptor set was obtained from a woman between 18 and 30 years old with acute COVID-19.

This clone was observed a few times. The CDR3, as DNA: TGTGCCAGTCGGGGGGACATCTGGAGCGAGCAGTACTTC. Residues: CASRGDIWSEQYF. The chain combines TRBV19 with TRBJ2-7; TRBD2 might be the D (7 bases). This CDR3 spans 13 amino acids. V dropped 8 bases and J dropped 6 bases, with 17 bases sitting between them. Germline values: CDR1 LNHDA, CDR2 SQIVND (reference sequence).

This sequence joins TRBV29-1 and TRBJ1-4; the match to TRBD1 covers 7 bases. The CDR3 is 13 amino acids. Germline V gene sequence: CDR1 SQVTM, CDR2 ANQGSEA. Losses at the gene ends were 7 bases for V and 8 bases for J; bases not matched to a gene: 10. The CDR3 region is CSAQTGLEEKLFF. The CDR3 DNA follows: TGCAGCGCTCAGACAGGGCTTGAGGAAAAACTGTTTTTT. The full variable domain, completed using reference TRBV29-1 and TRBJ1-4, is SAVISQKPSRDICQRGTSLTIQCQVDSQVTMMFWYRQQPGQSLTLIATANQGSEATYESGFVIDKFPISRPNLTFSTLTVSNMSPEDSSIYLCSAQTGLEEKLFFGSGTQLSVL.